The source of this TCR beta chain is a study of technical replicates of blood from several donors. The V and J ends lost 5 bases and 7 bases respectively, with 15 bases between them. From germline, CDR1 is MNHEY and CDR2 SMNVEV (reference sequence). This CDR3 is 14 amino acids long. The table came from immunoSEQ multiplex PCR; TCRdb's copy has only in-frame clones and leaves some out. This sample yields about 95,000 clones, of which around 95% are seen a single time; roughly 0.3% belongs to the top ten. The sequence was obtained from a human donor in good health. The sequencing sample was made of T cells isolated from PBMCs. This chain connects TRBV27 to TRBJ2-1; D may be TRBD2 (6 bases). DNA for the CDR3: TGTGCCAGCAGTCCTGCTCTAGCGCTTAATGAGCAGTTCTTC. Its translation is CASSPALALNEQFF.